Each of the 4 T cell receptor beta chains below was sequenced from the same sample in a study of blood T cell repertoires in COVID-19. The repertoire was sequenced with immunoSEQ multiplex PCR; TCRdb's copy has only in-frame clones and lacks some. The sample carries 85,000 to 100,000 clones, 65% to 90% recorded once. Specimen: peripheral blood. The receptors here all came from a man aged 55 to 70 with acute or convalescent COVID-19.

The rearrangement joins TRBV19 to TRBJ1-2; 8 bases are a match to TRBD1. The junction had 6 bases not matched to a gene; V was cut back by 8 bases and J by 4 bases. Germline CDR1 reads LNHDA; CDR2 reads SQIVND (reference sequence). The CDR3 has 13 amino acids. The CDR3 reads CASQTGVGYGYTF. DNA for the CDR3: TGTGCCAGTCAGACAGGGGTCGGCTATGGCTACACCTTC.

The rearrangement links TRBV5-1 to TRBJ2-1; 11 nucleotides align to TRBD2. The CDR3 is made up of 16 amino acids. The germline gives CDR1 SGHRS, CDR2 YFSETQ. Losses at the gene ends were 3 bases for V and 8 bases for J; bases not matched to a gene: 10. The CDR3 sequence is CASSSSVLAGADEQFF. The CDR3 DNA sequence: TGCGCCAGCAGCTCCTCGGTACTAGCGGGAGCGGATGAGCAGTTCTTC.

The gene calls are TRBV20-1 and TRBJ2-2; possible D gene TRBD1, 6 bases. This CDR3 has 13 amino acids. Germline values: CDR1 DFQATT, CDR2 SNEGSKA (reference sequence). V lost 3 bases to trimming and J lost 3 bases, with 8 bases between them. The CDR3 DNA reads as TGCAGTGCTAGTTACAGGGACACCGGGGAGCTGTTTTTT. Protein: CSASYRDTGELFF.

This clone has a single count. The rearrangement links TRBV6-2 or TRBV6-3 to TRBJ1-1; D unclear. Between the trimmed V and J ends, which lost 6 bases and 1 base, there was a span of 18 bases. The CDR3 has 16 residues. Germline loops: CDR1 MNHEY, CDR2 SVGEGT. The CDR3 sequence: CASSRLFMDTNTEAFF. In DNA, the CDR3 is TGTGCCAGCAGCAGACTTTTTATGGATACGAACACTGAAGCTTTCTTT.